Listed below are T cell receptor beta chains from one sample, sequenced in a study of CD8+CD57+ T cells in acquired aplastic anemia. MiXCR, run by TCRdb on the reads, gives a single entry per CDR3 protein. This repertoire shows fewer than 200,000 distinct CDR3 sequences, roughly 50% found once; its top ten account for about 1.8%. The sequencing sample was made of sorted CD4+, CD8+, or CD8+CD57+ T cells (not recorded which) from PBMCs. Receptor source: a human donor with aplastic anemia. Each CDR3 is given with its conserved first and last residue. Fields, in order: CDR3 length, D gene, clone size, V gene, J gene, CDR3 DNA, CDR3 protein. A D gene is named only where the DNA matches it firmly. Part of the rows lack a size; the others show once, few, many or a class for expanded clones.

len: 15; d_gene: NA; abundance: many; v_gene: TRBV2; j_gene: TRBJ1-3; CDR3nt: TGTGCCAGCAGTGAGGCACATCTCTCTGGAAACACCATATATTTT; CDR3aa: CASSEAHLSGNTIYF
len: 13; d_gene: NA; abundance: NA; v_gene: TRBV20-1; j_gene: TRBJ2-1; CDR3nt: TGCAGTGCTTTCCCCCTTAAGGAGCATGAGCAGTTCTTC; CDR3aa: CSAFPLKEHEQFF
len: 15; d_gene: NA; abundance: NA; v_gene: TRBV19; j_gene: TRBJ1-2; CDR3nt: TGTGCCAGTTCTAACAGTCTTACCTCTGCCTATGGCTACACCTTC; CDR3aa: CASSNSLTSAYGYTF
len: 15; d_gene: NA; abundance: few; v_gene: TRBV19; j_gene: TRBJ2-3; CDR3nt: TGTGCCAGTAGTGCGTTAGCAGCAAGCACAGATACGCAGTATTTT; CDR3aa: CASSALAASTDTQYF
len: 14; d_gene: NA; abundance: NA; v_gene: TRBV15; j_gene: TRBJ2-3; CDR3nt: TGTGCCACCAGCAGAGGGCGACATCCCGATACGCAGTATTTT; CDR3aa: CATSRGRHPDTQYF
len: 10; d_gene: NA; abundance: NA; v_gene: TRBV7-9; j_gene: TRBJ1-4; CDR3nt: TGTGCCATCAAAGGGGAAAAACTGTTTTTT; CDR3aa: CAIKGEKLFF
len: 14; d_gene: TRBD2; abundance: NA; v_gene: TRBV2; j_gene: TRBJ2-7; CDR3nt: TGTGCCAGCAGTGACCCTAGCGGGTACTACGAGCAGTACTTC; CDR3aa: CASSDPSGYYEQYF
len: 16; d_gene: NA; abundance: many; v_gene: TRBV6-4; j_gene: TRBJ1-2; CDR3nt: TGTGCCAGCAGTGATTCTAATAAGGGACATCACTATGGCTACACCTTC; CDR3aa: CASSDSNKGHHYGYTF
len: 14; d_gene: TRBD1; abundance: NA; v_gene: TRBV2; j_gene: TRBJ1-2; CDR3nt: TGTGCCAGCAGTAAAGGGGGCACGAGAAATGGCTACACCTTC; CDR3aa: CASSKGGTRNGYTF
len: 17; d_gene: TRBD2; abundance: NA; v_gene: TRBV11-2; j_gene: TRBJ2-1; CDR3nt: TGTGCCAGCAGCCGACAAGGGACTAGCGCATTTCAGAATGAGCAGTTCTTC; CDR3aa: CASSRQGTSAFQNEQFF
len: 11; d_gene: TRBD2; abundance: NA; v_gene: TRBV12-3/TRBV12-4; j_gene: TRBJ2-7; CDR3nt: TGTGCCAGCAGGTTAGCGGGGGAGCAGTACTTC; CDR3aa: CASRLAGEQYF
len: 13; d_gene: NA; abundance: many; v_gene: TRBV5-1; j_gene: TRBJ2-3; CDR3nt: TGCGCCAGCAGCTTGGCGGCAGACGATACGCAGTATTTT; CDR3aa: CASSLAADDTQYF
len: 13; d_gene: NA; abundance: NA; v_gene: TRBV24-1; j_gene: TRBJ2-2; CDR3nt: TGTGCCACCCGGGACTTGAACACCGGGGAGCTGTTTTTT; CDR3aa: CATRDLNTGELFF
len: 12; d_gene: NA; abundance: few; v_gene: TRBV7-9; j_gene: TRBJ1-6; CDR3nt: TGTGCCAGCAGCTCCTGGACTTCACCCCTCCACTTT; CDR3aa: CASSSWTSPLHF
len: 13; d_gene: NA; abundance: NA; v_gene: TRBV5-1; j_gene: TRBJ1-1; CDR3nt: TGCGCCAGCAGCTTTGCCGGTAACACTGAAGCTTTCTTT; CDR3aa: CASSFAGNTEAFF
len: 17; d_gene: TRBD1; abundance: NA; v_gene: TRBV10-3; j_gene: TRBJ2-7; CDR3nt: TGTGCCACCGGAACGAGGTTGGGACAGGGCTCAACCTACGAGCAGTACTTC; CDR3aa: CATGTRLGQGSTYEQYF
len: 13; d_gene: TRBD1; abundance: NA; v_gene: TRBV5-6; j_gene: TRBJ2-7; CDR3nt: TGTGCCAGCACCGGGACAGGGGGCTCCGAGCAGTACTTC; CDR3aa: CASTGTGGSEQYF
len: 12; d_gene: NA; abundance: many; v_gene: TRBV29-1; j_gene: TRBJ1-2; CDR3nt: TGCAGCGTTCTAGGAGAGGCAGTTGGCTACACCTTC; CDR3aa: CSVLGEAVGYTF